These 28 T cell receptor beta chains originate from one sample sequenced in a study of blood T cell repertoires in COVID-19. Generated by immunoSEQ multiplex PCR, the TCRdb table keeps only in-frame clones and is missing some. The sample has roughly 300,000 clones, approximately 88% seen once; the top ten hold 9.4%. Sequenced sample: peripheral blood. Every receptor here comes from a man aged 18 to 29 with active or convalescent COVID-19.

The genes are TRBV5-6 and TRBJ1-3; D uncertain. Germline lookup yields CDR1 SGHDT and CDR2 YYEEEE. The CDR3 runs 15 residues. V was shortened by 3 bases and J by 4 bases, with 14 bases between the two germline ends. The CDR3, as DNA: TGTGCCAGCAGCTGGAGGATTCTGTCCGGAAACACCATATATTTT. Translation: CASSWRILSGNTIYF.

The chain joins TRBV7-2 to TRBJ2-7; D might be TRBD2 (7 bases). The CDR3 totals 15 residues. The germline V gene encodes CDR1 SGHTA and CDR2 FQGNSA. The germline V and J ends were trimmed by 5 bases and 3 bases, with 17 bases remaining between them. The CDR3 bases are TGTGCCAGCAGCCCAATACGGGGGGCTTTCTACGAGCAGTACTTC. Its protein is CASSPIRGAFYEQYF. The complete variable domain, with remaining parts taken from reference TRBV7-2 and TRBJ2-7, reads GAGVSQSPSNKVTEKGKDVELRCDPISGHTALYWYRQSLGQGLEFLIYFQGNSAPDKSGLPSDRFSAERTGGSVSTLTIQRTQQEDSAVYLCASSPIRGAFYEQYFGPGTRLTVT.

The CDR3 DNA reads as TGTGCTGTCCAGGGGGCCCCTAACTATGGCTACACCTTC. Its translation is CAVQGAPNYGYTF. The rearrangement uses TRBV11-2 and TRBJ1-2; 8 bases align to TRBD1. Per germline, CDR1 SGHAT and CDR2 FQNNGV. The CDR3 contains 13 residues.

V and J are TRBV7-2 and TRBJ1-4, with a possible D match to TRBD1 (6 bases). The CDR3 contains 14 residues. V shed 6 bases and J shed 6 bases, with 14 bases lying between them. Germline loops: CDR1 SGHTA, CDR2 FQGNSA. The chain's CDR3 is CASRKTGEYEKLFF. For the CDR3, the DNA is TGTGCCAGCAGGAAGACAGGCGAATATGAAAAACTGTTTTTT.

V gene TRBV6-2 or TRBV6-3 combines with J gene TRBJ2-7; 11 nucleotides match TRBD2. The CDR3 covers 15 residues. The germline gives CDR1 MNHEY, CDR2 SVGEGT. With 5 bases clipped from V and 5 bases from J, the junction kept 8 bases outside the gene matches. The CDR3 DNA is TGTGCCAGCAGTCCAACTAGCGGGGGAGAACACGAGCAGTACTTC. This codes for CASSPTSGGEHEQYF.

The chain couples TRBV11-2 to TRBJ2-7; D perhaps matches TRBD2 (6 bases). The CDR3 contains 12 residues. V lost 2 bases and J 5 bases, leaving 7 bases between the germline ends. The V gene's germline CDR1 is SGHAT and CDR2 FQNNGV. CDR3 DNA: TGTGCCAGCAGCTTAAGGAGGGACGAGCAGTACTTC. It specifies CASSLRRDEQYF.

The gene calls are TRBV19 and TRBJ2-2; 9 bases map to TRBD1. The CDR3 consists of 15 residues. J lost 5 bases, V lost 1 base, and 2 bases had no gene match. The V gene's germline CDR1 is LNHDA and CDR2 SQIVND (reference sequence). Here the CDR3 reads CASSIAGTGTGELFF. The DNA of the CDR3 is TGTGCCAGTAGTATAGCAGGGACAGGGACCGGGGAGCTGTTTTTT.

The chain employs TRBV14 and TRBJ2-6; no clear D. This CDR3 spans 16 amino acids. The V gene's germline CDR1 is SGHDN and CDR2 FVKESK. The V end lost 4 bases, the J end lost 0 bases, and 10 bases lay between the germline ends. The CDR3 nucleotides are TGTGCCAGCAGCCCATCAGTTGACTCTGGGGCCAACGTCCTGACTTTC. Translation gives CASSPSVDSGANVLTF.

The genes are TRBV18 and TRBJ1-5; TRBD1 is a possible D gene (6 bases). The CDR3 loop spans 14 amino acids. Trimming cost V 6 bases and J 5 bases, with 14 bases left between them. In germline, CDR1 is KGHSH, CDR2 LQKENI. CDR3 in amino acids: CASSYRDADQPQHF. CDR3 coding DNA: TGTGCCAGCTCGTACAGGGACGCAGATCAGCCCCAGCATTTT. Filled out from reference TRBV18 and TRBJ1-5, the complete variable domain reads NAGVMQNPRHLVRRRGQEARLRCSPMKGHSHVYWYRQLPEEGLKFMVYLQKENIIDESGMPKERFSAEFPKEGPSILRIQQVVRGDSAAYFCASSYRDADQPQHFGDGTRLSIL.

This clone was observed a single time. The V and J genes are TRBV2 and TRBJ1-5; D is possibly TRBD1 (6 bases). The CDR3 contains 14 residues. Germline V lookup: CDR1 SNHLY, CDR2 FYNNEI. V was pared by 1 base and J by 4 bases, with 8 bases between. The CDR3 loop is CASSEEGGNQPQHF. The CDR3 DNA follows: TGTGCCAGCAGTGAAGAGGGGGGGAATCAGCCCCAGCATTTT.

As DNA, the CDR3 is TGTGCCAGCAGCGTAACTAGCGGGGGGCGCGATGAGCAGTTCTTC. Translation: CASSVTSGGRDEQFF. The chain uses TRBV9 and TRBJ2-1, with TRBD2 matching 12 bases. The trim removed 1 base at V and 8 bases at J, leaving 4 bases unmatched. CDR1 SGDLS and CDR2 YYNGEE come from the germline V gene. This CDR3 contains 15 residues. Looking up the rest from reference TRBV9 and TRBJ2-1 gives the full variable domain: DSGVTQTPKHLITATGQRVTLRCSPRSGDLSVYWYQQSLDQGLQFLIQYYNGEERAKGNILERFSAQQFPDLHSELNLSSLELGDSALYFCASSVTSGGRDEQFFGPGTRLTVL.

The rearrangement links TRBV29-1 to TRBJ2-3; TRBD2 matches at 12 bases. From germline, CDR1 is SQVTM and CDR2 ANQGSEA. J lost 4 bases, V lost 7 bases, and 6 bases had no gene match. The CDR3 contains 14 residues. CDR3 coding DNA: TGCAGCGCCGCTAGCGGGGGGGTGGCAGATACGCAGTATTTT. As protein: CSAASGGVADTQYF.

This chain joins TRBV4-3 and TRBJ2-3; TRBD2 agrees at 7 bases. After removal of 6 bases from V and 3 bases from J, the junction contained 9 bases not matched to a gene. The germline gives CDR1 LGHNA, CDR2 YSLEER. The CDR3 loop spans 15 amino acids. CDR3 amino acids: CASSTRGGKTDTQYF. The CDR3 region has the DNA TGCGCCAGCAGTACTCGCGGGGGTAAGACAGATACGCAGTATTTT.

The CDR3 DNA reads TGTGCCAGTAGTATAGATCCGCAACTTTTCCACAGGTTGAACACTGAAGCTTTCTTT. Translated, it gives CASSIDPQLFHRLNTEAFF. V usage is TRBV19 and J usage is TRBJ1-1; tentative D call: TRBD1 (5 bases). In germline, CDR1 is LNHDA, CDR2 SQIVND (reference sequence). The CDR3 consists of 19 residues. Trimming took off 0 bases at V and 0 bases at J, with 20 bases between the two ends.

The CDR3 loop reads CASSLGQASNQPQHF. The DNA of the CDR3 is TGTGCCAGCAGCTTAGGGCAGGCCAGCAATCAGCCCCAGCATTTT. The chain carries TRBV13 and TRBJ1-5, with D unclear. The CDR3 spans 15 residues. Germline CDR1 reads PRHDT; CDR2 reads FYEKMQ (reference sequence). V was clipped by 0 bases and J by 1 base, with 7 bases between them.

This clone appeared a single time. This chain connects TRBV5-1 to TRBJ1-1; D not certain. The V end was cut by 0 bases, the J end by 5 bases, with 11 bases between. The germline CDR1 and CDR2 sequences are SGHRS and YFSETQ. CDR3 length: 14 residues. DNA for the CDR3: TGCGCCAGCAGCTTGGAAGCCCTCGGGACTGAAGCTTTCTTT. As protein: CASSLEALGTEAFF.

The chain recombines TRBV6-6 with TRBJ2-1, with D possibly TRBD2 on 7 matching bases. The CDR3 contains 14 residues. The V and J ends lost 2 bases and 6 bases respectively, with 11 bases between them. Germline CDR1 reads MNHNY; CDR2 reads SVGAGI (reference sequence). CDR3 loop: CASSYGGGGNEQFF. The CDR3 DNA follows: TGTGCCAGCAGTTACGGGGGGGGCGGCAATGAGCAGTTCTTC.

The rearrangement links TRBV4-2 to TRBJ2-1, with D uncertain. CDR1 LGHNA and CDR2 YNFKEQ come from the germline V gene. The ends were cut back, 1 base at V and 7 bases at J, with 8 bases in the middle. The CDR3 consists of 13 residues. The CDR3 sequence is CASSQVGANEQFF. In DNA form, the CDR3 reads TGTGCCAGCAGCCAAGTAGGAGCAAATGAGCAGTTCTTC.

The chain is built from TRBV11-2 and TRBJ2-3; no clear D. V was shortened by 2 bases and J by 0 bases, with 6 bases between the two germline ends. The CDR3 has 14 amino acids. Per germline, CDR1 SGHAT and CDR2 FQNNGV. The CDR3 is CASSLKTSTDTQYF. The CDR3 region has the DNA TGTGCCAGCAGCTTAAAGACTAGCACAGATACGCAGTATTTT.

The rearrangement links TRBV4-3 to TRBJ2-3; weak D call: TRBD2 (5 bases). CDR3 length: 15 amino acids. The germline CDR1 and CDR2 sequences are LGHNA and YSLEER. V was clipped by 1 base and J by 3 bases, with 11 bases between them. CDR3 region: CASSQGTGKTDTQYF. For the CDR3, the DNA is TGCGCCAGCAGCCAAGGAACCGGGAAAACAGATACGCAGTATTTT.

V and J are TRBV6-5 and TRBJ2-7; D is possibly TRBD1 (6 bases). The germline V gene has CDR1 MNHEY and CDR2 SVGAGI. The ends were cut back, 2 bases at V and 4 bases at J, with 12 bases in the middle. This CDR3 has 14 residues. DNA for the CDR3: TGTGCCAGCAGTTACCGAGGACAGTCATACGAGCAGTACTTC. Translation: CASSYRGQSYEQYF.

This chain uses TRBV11-2 with TRBJ1-1, with D possibly TRBD1 on 6 matching bases. Germline lookup yields CDR1 SGHAT and CDR2 FQNNGV. The V gene lost 6 bases and the J gene lost 1 base, with 9 bases spanning the gap. CDR3 length equals 13 residues. CDR3 protein: CASRWTENTEAFF. In nucleotides, the CDR3 is TGTGCCAGCAGATGGACAGAGAACACTGAAGCTTTCTTT.

This chain links TRBV13 with TRBJ1-4, with 8 bases aligning to TRBD1. In germline, CDR1 is PRHDT, CDR2 FYEKMQ (reference sequence). The length of the CDR3 is 15 residues. The junction had 7 bases not matched to a gene; V was cut back by 4 bases and J by 6 bases. The CDR3 DNA follows: TGTGCCAGCAGCTCATCAGGGGGCGCGTATGAAAAACTGTTTTTT. This gives the protein CASSSSGGAYEKLFF.

V and J are TRBV25-1 and TRBJ1-2; 7 bases fit TRBD1. The CDR3 contains 14 residues. After removal of 4 bases from V and 6 bases from J, the junction contained 8 bases not matched to a gene. CDR1 and CDR2 from the germline V gene are MGHDK and SYGVNS. This CDR3 reads CASSGQGVKNGYTF. For the CDR3, the DNA is TGTGCCAGCAGTGGACAGGGAGTAAAGAATGGCTACACCTTC.

This clone was counted a single time. The chain links TRBV19 to TRBJ2-5, with TRBD1 matching over 9 bases. J was trimmed by 5 bases and V by 1 base; bases with no gene match: 14. The CDR3 consists of 18 residues. Germline V gene data show CDR1 as LNHDA and CDR2 as SQIVND (reference sequence). CDR3 sequence reads: CASSIVTKDRGAEETQYF. The CDR3 nucleotides read TGTGCCAGTAGTATAGTTACGAAGGACAGGGGCGCCGAGGAGACCCAGTACTTC.

This sequence joins TRBV18 and TRBJ1-1; tentatively, D is TRBD1 (6 bases). With 6 bases removed from V and 1 base from J, the gap between germline ends came to 9 bases. The germline V gene has CDR1 KGHSH and CDR2 LQKENI. The CDR3 runs 13 residues. The CDR3 DNA follows: TGTGCCAGCTCTGGACAGAAGAACACTGAAGCTTTCTTT. Its translation: CASSGQKNTEAFF.

The chain links TRBV24-1 to TRBJ2-1; 10 bases match TRBD1. Germline loops: CDR1 KGHDR, CDR2 SFDVKD. There are 15 residues in the CDR3. V lost 3 bases, J lost 7 bases, and 5 bases stayed unmatched. The DNA for the CDR3 is TGTGCCACCAGTGATGGGGGACAGGGGAAGAATGAGCAGTTCTTC. This translates into CATSDGGQGKNEQFF.

V usage is TRBV4-2 and J usage is TRBJ1-4, with D possibly TRBD1 on 5 matching bases. Trimming took 0 bases from V and 8 from J, leaving 10 bases between them. Germline CDR1 and CDR2: LGHNA and YNFKEQ. The CDR3 contains 14 residues. Here the CDR3 DNA reads TGTGCCAGCAGCCAAGACCAGGGTAGGGAAAAACTGTTTTTT. Residues: CASSQDQGREKLFF.